Detailed here is one T cell receptor (beta chain). The data belong to a study of blood T cell repertoires in COVID-19. Study details: The samples span acute and convalescent COVID-19 from the United States, Italy and Spain. In each case, the material was cDNA or gDNA derived from T cells, B-cell-depleted T cells, or PBMCs.

Under the authors' procedure: Reference gene primer amplification yielded estimated nucleated cell counts. The data were produced by immunoSEQ multiplex PCR, yet TCRdb's version contains in-frame clones alone and is incomplete. That table is the source of V, J and clone size, and D and trimming were worked out from the DNA. The sample shows tens of thousands of clones, around 80% of them seen only once. This TCR came from a man in his sixties with active COVID-19. Material: peripheral blood.

For the CDR3, the DNA is TGTGCCAGCAGTTCGGACATAAGCTATGGCTACACCTTC. Protein product: CASSSDISYGYTF. The chain has TRBV7-8 and TRBJ1-2; TRBD1 is a possible D gene (5 bases). CDR1 is SGHVS, CDR2 FQNEAQ, per germline. V lost 6 bases to trimming and J lost 4 bases, with 12 bases between them. The CDR3 contains 13 residues. The full variable domain, with the rest looked up from reference TRBV7-8 and TRBJ1-2, is GAGVSQSPRYKVAKRGQDVALRCDPISGHVSLFWYQQALGQGPEFLTYFQNEAQLDKSGLPSDRFFAERPEGSVSTLKIQRTQQEDSAVYLCASSSDISYGYTFGSGTRLTVV.